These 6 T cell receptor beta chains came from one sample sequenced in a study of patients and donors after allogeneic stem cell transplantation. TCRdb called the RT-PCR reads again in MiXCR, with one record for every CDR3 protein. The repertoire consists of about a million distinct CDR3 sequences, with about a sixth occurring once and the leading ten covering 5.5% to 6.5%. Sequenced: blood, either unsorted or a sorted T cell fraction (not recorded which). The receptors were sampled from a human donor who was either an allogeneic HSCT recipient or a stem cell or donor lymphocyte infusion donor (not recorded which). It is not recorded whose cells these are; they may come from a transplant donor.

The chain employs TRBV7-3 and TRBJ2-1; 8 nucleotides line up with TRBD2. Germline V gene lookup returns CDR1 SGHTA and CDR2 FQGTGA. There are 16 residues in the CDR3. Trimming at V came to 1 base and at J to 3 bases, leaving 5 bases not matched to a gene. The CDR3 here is CASSLMGTSLYNEQFF. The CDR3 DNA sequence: TGTGCCAGCAGCTTAATGGGGACTAGTCTCTACAATGAGCAGTTCTTC.

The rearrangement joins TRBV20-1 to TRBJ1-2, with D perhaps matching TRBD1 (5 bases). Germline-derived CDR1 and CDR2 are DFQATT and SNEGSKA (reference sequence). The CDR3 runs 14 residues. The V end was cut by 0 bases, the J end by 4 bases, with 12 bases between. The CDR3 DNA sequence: TGCAGTGCTAGAGATTCGGGAAGGGGCTATGGCTACACCTTC. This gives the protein CSARDSGRGYGYTF.

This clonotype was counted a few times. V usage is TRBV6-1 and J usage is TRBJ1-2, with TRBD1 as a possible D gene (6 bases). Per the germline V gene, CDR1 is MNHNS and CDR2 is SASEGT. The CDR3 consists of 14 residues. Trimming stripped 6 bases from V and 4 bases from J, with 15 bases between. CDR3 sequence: CASSLTDSPYGYTF. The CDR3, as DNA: TGTGCCAGCAGCCTAACGGACAGCCCCTATGGCTACACCTTC.

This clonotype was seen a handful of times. CDR3 DNA sequence: TGTGCCAGCAGCTCACATGGAGCGGGAGAACCCAATGAGCAGTTCTTC. It specifies CASSSHGAGEPNEQFF. The chain couples TRBV11-2 to TRBJ2-1, with 8 nucleotides matching TRBD2. J lost 6 bases, V lost 4 bases, and 11 bases had no gene match. Per the germline V gene, CDR1 is SGHAT and CDR2 is FQNNGV. The CDR3 runs 16 residues.

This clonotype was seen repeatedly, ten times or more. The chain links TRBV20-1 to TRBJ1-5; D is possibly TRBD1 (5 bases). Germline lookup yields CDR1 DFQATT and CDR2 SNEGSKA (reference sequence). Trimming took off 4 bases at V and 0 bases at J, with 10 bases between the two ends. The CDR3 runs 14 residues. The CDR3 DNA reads TGCAGTGCTAACTCACAGGTTAGCAATCAGCCCCAGCATTTT. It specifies CSANSQVSNQPQHF.

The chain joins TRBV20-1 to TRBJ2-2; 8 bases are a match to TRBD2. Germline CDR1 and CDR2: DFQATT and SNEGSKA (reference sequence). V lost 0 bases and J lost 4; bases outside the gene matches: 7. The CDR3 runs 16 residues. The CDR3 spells CSAREIVAGPTGELFF. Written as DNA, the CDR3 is TGCAGTGCTAGAGAGATAGTAGCGGGACCCACCGGGGAGCTGTTTTTT.